The 22 T cell receptor beta chains below all came from one sample that was sequenced in a study of neoadjuvant anti-PD-1 for oral cavity cancer. Regarding time point: after neoadjuvant nivolumab, at surgical resection. TCRdb keeps only in-frame clones here, not all; method: immunoSEQ multiplex PCR. The top ten clones hold roughly 15% of a sample with about 24,000 clones, approximately 26% of them seen once. The sequenced sample was tumor tissue, obtained after nivolumab (anti-PD-1) treatment. Receptors originate from a person aged 40 to 85 with oral cavity squamous cell carcinoma.

In its sample, this clone was seen a few times. This chain connects TRBV5-1 to TRBJ2-7; 7 bases agree with TRBD1. V dropped 6 bases and J dropped 6; count of bases not matched to a gene: 9. The CDR3 is made up of 13 amino acids. CDR1 and CDR2 (germline): SGHRS, YFSETQ. CDR3 in DNA: TGCGCCAGCACACCGGGACAGACCTCCGAGCAGTACTTC. It specifies CASTPGQTSEQYF. The whole variable domain, remainder taken from reference TRBV5-1 and TRBJ2-7, is KAGVTQTPRYLIKTRGQQVTLSCSPISGHRSVSWYQQTPGQGLQFLFEYFSETQRNKGNFPGRFSGRQFSNSRSEMNVSTLELGDSALYLCASTPGQTSEQYFGPGTRLTVT.

The chain couples TRBV5-4 to TRBJ2-3, with a possible D match to TRBD2 (7 bases). The length of the CDR3 is 14 residues. Looked up from germline, CDR1 is SGHNT and CDR2 is YYREEE (reference sequence). Trimming removed 2 bases from V and 3 bases from J, with 10 bases in between. The CDR3 region is CASSFAGATDTQYF. CDR3 coding DNA: TGTGCCAGCAGCTTCGCGGGGGCGACAGATACGCAGTATTTT.

CDR3 sequence reads: CASSDEQNYGYTF. The CDR3 DNA reads TGTGCCAGCAGTGACGAACAGAACTATGGCTACACCTTC. The chain joins TRBV2 to TRBJ1-2; D uncertain. The CDR3 totals 13 residues. V was trimmed by 3 bases and J by 2 bases, leaving 7 bases between them. The germline CDR1 and CDR2 sequences are SNHLY and FYNNEI.

This chain joins TRBV7-3 and TRBJ1-1; D unresolved. The V and J ends lost 5 bases and 6 bases respectively, with 13 bases between them. This CDR3 comprises 13 residues. CDR1 SGHTA and CDR2 FQGTGA come from the germline V gene. In DNA form, the CDR3 reads TGTGCCAGCAGCCCTGCCGGGGAGGCTGAAGCTTTCTTT. Protein sequence: CASSPAGEAEAFF. Using reference TRBV7-3 and TRBJ1-1 for the parts outside the CDR3, the full variable domain is GAGVSQTPSNKVTEKGKYVELRCDPISGHTALYWYRQSLGQGPEFLIYFQGTGAADDSGLPNDRFFAVRPEGSVSTLKIQRTERGDSAVYLCASSPAGEAEAFFGQGTRLTVV.

The V gene is TRBV9, the J gene TRBJ2-3; 8 nucleotides match TRBD1. This CDR3 has 14 amino acids. CDR1 SGDLS and CDR2 YYNGEE come from the germline V gene. V trimming: 3 bases; J trimming: 4 bases; junction bases outside the gene matches: 4. For the CDR3, the DNA is TGTGCCAGCAGCGCCGGACAGGGCCCAGATACGCAGTATTTT. Residues: CASSAGQGPDTQYF.

The sample holds one count of this clone. The rearrangement links TRBV7-7 to TRBJ2-5; D is unresolved. The CDR3 consists of 14 residues. V gave up 3 bases and J gave up 2 bases, with 10 bases separating them. Looked up from germline, CDR1 is SSHAT and CDR2 is FNYEAQ (reference sequence). This chain's CDR3 is CASSFPGRQETQYF. CDR3 nucleotide sequence: TGTGCCAGCAGCTTCCCTGGGCGGCAAGAGACCCAGTACTTC.

The V call is TRBV29-1, the J call TRBJ2-7; 7 nucleotides match TRBD1. Per germline, CDR1 SQVTM and CDR2 ANQGSEA. The CDR3 is 12 amino acids. Trimming cost V 7 bases and J 2 bases; bases outside gene matches: 5. The CDR3 spells CSANGQAYEQYF. The CDR3 DNA is TGCAGCGCCAACGGACAGGCCTACGAGCAGTACTTC.

This clone has a handful of counts. This chain joins TRBV4-1 and TRBJ2-1; D is uncertain. The V gene's germline CDR1 is MGHRA and CDR2 YSYEKL. The CDR3 extends over 15 amino acids. V was clipped by 4 bases and J by 0 bases, with 10 bases between them. The CDR3 DNA sequence: TGCGCCAGCAGCCGAATCTATAGCTCCTACAATGAGCAGTTCTTC. The encoded protein is CASSRIYSSYNEQFF.

In its sample, this clone was seen many times. The rearrangement uses TRBV6-5 and TRBJ1-2; a possible D gene is TRBD1 (5 bases). The V end was cut by 3 bases, the J end by 6 bases, with 14 bases between. The length of the CDR3 is 14 residues. Germline CDR1 MNHEY, CDR2 SVGAGI. CDR3: CASSYQGGSNGYTF. CDR3 DNA sequence: TGTGCCAGCAGTTATCAGGGCGGATCCAATGGCTACACCTTC.

This clone came up many times. The gene calls are TRBV6-6 and TRBJ2-5; unclear D gene. This CDR3 comprises 12 residues. Trimming pared 2 bases from V and 9 bases from J, leaving 10 bases between. CDR1 MNHNY and CDR2 SVGAGI come from the germline V gene (reference sequence). The CDR3, as DNA: TGTGCCAGCAGTTACGGCGACCGGGCCCAGTACTTC. Translation gives CASSYGDRAQYF.

J is TRBJ2-6 and V is TRBV4-1; D is unclear. Trimming cost V 4 bases and J 3 bases, with 10 bases left between them. CDR1 and CDR2 (germline): MGHRA, YSYEKL. The CDR3 totals 15 residues. In DNA, the CDR3 is TGCGCCAGCAGCCTTTTGGCAGATGGGGCCAACGTCCTGACTTTC. Amino acids: CASSLLADGANVLTF.

This clone was counted only a few times. The chain links TRBV6-5 to TRBJ1-2; D remains unclear. The CDR3 has 13 amino acids. Trimming removed 2 bases at V and 6 bases at J, with 10 bases between. Germline V gene data show CDR1 as MNHEY and CDR2 as SVGAGI. The CDR3 region is CASSYGSSNGYTF. CDR3 bases: TGTGCCAGCAGTTACGGGTCGTCCAATGGCTACACCTTC.

This clone was found a few times. The CDR3 nucleotides are TGCGCCAGCAGCTTGGGGGTGATGGGGGGCACAGATACGCAGTATTTT. It specifies CASSLGVMGGTDTQYF. V and J are TRBV5-1 and TRBJ2-3; perhaps D is TRBD1 or TRBD2 (5 bases each). The CDR3 extends over 16 amino acids. Trimming left V 0 bases short and J 1 base short, with 12 bases between. Germline V gene data show CDR1 as SGHRS and CDR2 as YFSETQ.

The chain links TRBV2 to TRBJ1-1; a possible D gene is TRBD1 (6 bases). V lost 1 base to trimming and J lost 0 bases, with 9 bases between them. CDR1 and CDR2 from the germline V gene are SNHLY and FYNNEI. The CDR3 covers 15 residues. CDR3 coding DNA: TGTGCCAGCAGTGAAGGGTGGGGGCTGAACACTGAAGCTTTCTTT. Protein product: CASSEGWGLNTEAFF.

CDR3 sequence (DNA): TGTGCCAGCAGTGAGGACGGGCGATACTATGGCTACACCTTC. This gives the protein CASSEDGRYYGYTF. The gene calls are TRBV2 and TRBJ1-2, with D unclear. Germline V gene lookup returns CDR1 SNHLY and CDR2 FYNNEI. CDR3 length: 14 residues. Between the trimmed V and J ends, which lost 3 bases and 3 bases, there was a span of 11 bases.

The rearrangement uses TRBV7-7 and TRBJ2-1; 8 nucleotides agree with TRBD1. The CDR3 has 16 amino acids. Germline CDR1 is SSHAT and CDR2 is FNYEAQ (reference sequence). The V and J ends lost 3 bases and 5 bases, in that order; junction bases with no gene match: 9. This CDR3 reads CASSLGDRGKNNEQFF. The CDR3 DNA reads as TGTGCCAGCAGCTTGGGCGACAGGGGAAAAAACAATGAGCAGTTCTTC.

The chain couples TRBV30 to TRBJ1-1; the D is unclear. Per germline, CDR1 GTSNPN and CDR2 SVGIG (reference sequence). V dropped 0 bases and J dropped 5 bases, with 10 bases sitting between them. The CDR3 runs 13 residues. The CDR3 region has the DNA TGTGCCTGGAGTGTGATTCTTAAGACTGAAGCTTTCTTT. As protein: CAWSVILKTEAFF. Supplemented by reference TRBV30 and TRBJ1-1, the full variable domain reads SQTIHQWPATLVQPVGSPLSLECTVEGTSNPNLYWYRQAAGRGLQLLFYSVGIGQISSEVPQNLSASRPQDRQFILSSKKLLLSDSGFYLCAWSVILKTEAFFGQGTRLTVV.

This clone has a count of ten or more. The chain has TRBV4-2 and TRBJ2-2; TRBD2 agrees at 9 bases. The CDR3 spans 16 residues. Germline V gene lookup returns CDR1 LGHNA and CDR2 YNFKEQ. The V gene end was trimmed by 4 bases and the J gene end by 0 bases; junction bases not matched to a gene: 3. CDR3 amino acids: CASSLRLAANTGELFF. The CDR3 DNA reads as TGTGCCAGCAGCCTCCGACTAGCGGCGAACACCGGGGAGCTGTTTTTT.

V gene TRBV29-1 combines with J gene TRBJ2-6; no definite D call. Trimming cost V 4 bases and J 0 bases, with 4 bases left between them. The germline gives CDR1 SQVTM, CDR2 ANQGSEA. The CDR3 runs 13 residues. CDR3 in amino acids: CSVGPSGANVLTF. In DNA, the CDR3 is TGCAGCGTTGGGCCCTCTGGGGCCAACGTCCTGACTTTC.

This clone has ten or more counts. This chain joins TRBV4-1 and TRBJ1-1; weak D call: TRBD1 (5 bases). The CDR3 extends over 14 amino acids. The V gene's germline CDR1 is MGHRA and CDR2 YSYEKL. Trimming removed 7 bases at V and 0 bases at J, with 12 bases between. The DNA for the CDR3 is TGCGCCAGCACTCGAGGGGCGTTGAACACTGAAGCTTTCTTT. It codes for CASTRGALNTEAFF.

V usage is TRBV15 and J usage is TRBJ2-1, with 10 bases matching TRBD2. The CDR3 has 17 amino acids. The germline gives CDR1 LNHNV, CDR2 YYDKDF (reference sequence). V dropped 1 base and J dropped 8; count of bases not matched to a gene: 11. The CDR3 nucleotides read TGTGCCACCAGCAGAGGGGCTAGCGGGGGTATTCTTGATGAGCAGTTCTTC. Translated: CATSRGASGGILDEQFF.

Only a few counts were recorded for this clone. The gene calls are TRBV4-1 and TRBJ1-5; D possibly corresponds to TRBD1 (5 bases). V gave up 4 bases and J gave up 7 bases, with 11 bases separating them. This CDR3 is built from 13 residues. CDR1 and CDR2 (germline): MGHRA, YSYEKL. DNA of the CDR3: TGCGCCAGCAGCCCCGACTGGGACCAGCCCCAGCATTTT. Protein sequence: CASSPDWDQPQHF.